Listed here are 21 T cell receptor beta chains from one sample, sequenced in a study of blood T cell repertoires in COVID-19. Profiled with immunoSEQ multiplex PCR; TCRdb holds only in-frame clones, not every one. Here the sample spans around 300,000 clones, around 87% being singletons. Sequencing was performed on PBMCs or T cells enriched from blood (not recorded which). These receptors all stem from a woman between 18 and 29 years old who had recovered from COVID-19.

This clone has a handful of counts. Within the sample, other DNA sequences also encode this same CDR3. The V gene is TRBV19, the J gene TRBJ1-2, with D tentatively TRBD1 (5 bases). CDR3 length: 13 amino acids. Germline CDR1 reads LNHDA; CDR2 reads SQIVND (reference sequence). Trimming removed 3 bases at V and 2 bases at J, with 7 bases between. The CDR3 region has the DNA TGTGCCAGTAGTATCCAGGGAAACTATGGCTACACCTTC. Translated, it gives CASSIQGNYGYTF.

The chain links TRBV24-1 to TRBJ2-5; 15 bases match TRBD2. The germline V gene encodes CDR1 KGHDR and CDR2 SFDVKD. The CDR3 length is 16 residues. Losses at the gene ends were 7 bases for V and 2 bases for J; bases not matched to a gene: 4. This CDR3 reads CATSRGLAGGQETQYF. CDR3 bases: TGTGCCACCAGCCGTGGACTAGCGGGGGGGCAAGAGACCCAGTACTTC.

The genes are TRBV5-4 and TRBJ2-4, with D possibly TRBD2 on 5 matching bases. The CDR3 contains 15 residues. The V end was cut by 2 bases, the J end by 8 bases, with 17 bases between. Germline values: CDR1 SGHNT, CDR2 YYREEE (reference sequence). Here the CDR3 DNA reads TGTGCCAGCAGCTTTACCGGGATCCGCTCTGACATTCAGTACTTC. Translated, it gives CASSFTGIRSDIQYF.

The chain carries TRBV4-1 and TRBJ2-5, with D uncertain. V lost 4 bases and J lost 0, with 12 bases in between. CDR3 length equals 15 residues. CDR1 MGHRA and CDR2 YSYEKL come from the germline V gene. The CDR3 DNA sequence: TGCGCCAGCAGCCTTTTAGACCGGGACCAAGAGACCCAGTACTTC. It codes for CASSLLDRDQETQYF.

This clone has a single count. The chain links TRBV2 to TRBJ1-5; 9 bases align to TRBD1. Germline loops: CDR1 SNHLY, CDR2 FYNNEI. The CDR3 is made up of 19 amino acids. V lost 4 bases and J lost 0; bases outside the gene matches: 13. The CDR3 spells CASSGGFGTGPYSNQPQHF. CDR3 DNA: TGTGCCAGCAGTGGCGGGTTTGGGACAGGGCCTTATAGCAATCAGCCCCAGCATTTT.

This rearrangement joins TRBV29-1 to TRBJ2-6; maybe TRBD1 (5 bases). The germline gives CDR1 SQVTM, CDR2 ANQGSEA. V lost 4 bases to trimming and J lost 4 bases, with 11 bases between them. The CDR3 runs 14 residues. CDR3 coding DNA: TGCAGCGTTGTTGGGGCCCCGGGGGCCAACGTCCTGACTTTC. Protein sequence: CSVVGAPGANVLTF. Full variable domain (remainder filled in from reference TRBV29-1 and TRBJ2-6): SAVISQKPSRDICQRGTSLTIQCQVDSQVTMMFWYRQQPGQSLTLIATANQGSEATYESGFVIDKFPISRPNLTFSTLTVSNMSPEDSSIYLCSVVGAPGANVLTFGAGSRLTVL.

CDR3: CASRRTSDRGGGYTF. As DNA, the CDR3 is TGTGCCAGCAGACGAACCTCGGACAGGGGAGGTGGCTACACCTTC. V usage is TRBV6-4 and J usage is TRBJ1-2; TRBD1 agrees at 9 bases. The CDR3 contains 15 residues. Germline trimming cut 6 bases from V and 7 bases from J; bases unmatched to any gene: 12. Looked up from germline, CDR1 is MRHNA and CDR2 is SNTAGT.

About this clone itself: This CDR3 is also generated by other DNA sequences in the sample. The chain employs TRBV7-8 and TRBJ1-2, with TRBD1 as a possible D gene (6 bases). The CDR3 is 13 residues long. Looked up from germline, CDR1 is SGHVS and CDR2 is FQNEAQ. Trimming removed 2 bases at V and 4 bases at J, with 8 bases between. Written as DNA, the CDR3 is TGTGCCAGCAGCTTACAGGGGTCCTATGGCTACACCTTC. This translates into CASSLQGSYGYTF.

This chain connects TRBV2 to TRBJ1-2; 9 nucleotides line up with TRBD1. This CDR3 spans 13 amino acids. J was trimmed by 8 bases and V by 11 bases; bases with no gene match: 12. Germline V lookup: CDR1 SNHLY, CDR2 FYNNEI. CDR3 residues: CAYSDRGTQGYTF. In nucleotides, the CDR3 is TGTGCCTACTCAGACAGGGGGACTCAGGGCTACACCTTC.

Ten or more counts support this clone. The V call is TRBV5-1, the J call TRBJ1-3; TRBD1 is a possible D gene (5 bases). The CDR3 is 16 amino acids. Germline V lookup: CDR1 SGHRS, CDR2 YFSETQ. The V end lost 2 bases, the J end lost 0 bases, and 12 bases lay between the germline ends. CDR3 nucleotides: TGCGCCAGCAGCTTAAACCCGACAGACTCTGGAAACACCATATATTTT. It encodes CASSLNPTDSGNTIYF.

This clone was seen just once. This chain joins TRBV5-4 and TRBJ1-1, with 8 bases that match TRBD1. Germline loops: CDR1 SGHNT, CDR2 YYREEE (reference sequence). Unmatched junction bases numbered 2, after V lost 4 bases and J lost 0 bases. The CDR3 length is 14 residues. The chain's CDR3 is CASSRTGLNTEAFF. The DNA for the CDR3 is TGTGCCAGCAGCCGGACAGGGCTGAACACTGAAGCTTTCTTT.

This clone appeared once. The chain has TRBV24-1 and TRBJ2-5, with a weak D call TRBD2 (6 bases). The CDR3 has 16 residues. Germline lookup yields CDR1 KGHDR and CDR2 SFDVKD. V was pared by 5 bases and J by 3 bases, with 18 bases between. CDR3 DNA: TGTGCCACCAGTGGCCCGGGGGTGGGTTTCGAAGAGACCCAGTACTTC. As protein: CATSGPGVGFEETQYF.

The gene calls are TRBV27 and TRBJ2-7; maybe TRBD2 (6 bases). Trimming left V 6 bases short and J 5 bases short, with 17 bases between. The germline V gene encodes CDR1 MNHEY and CDR2 SMNVEV (reference sequence). CDR3 length equals 14 residues. The CDR3 is CASRLGTPMHEQYF. The CDR3 bases are TGTGCCAGCAGGCTCGGGACTCCTATGCACGAGCAGTACTTC.

In its sample, this clone was seen a few times. The chain recombines TRBV30 with TRBJ1-2; possible D gene TRBD1, 6 bases. The CDR3 contains 13 residues. With 0 bases removed from V and 7 bases from J, the gap between germline ends came to 12 bases. Germline loops: CDR1 GTSNPN, CDR2 SVGIG (reference sequence). CDR3 in DNA: TGTGCCTGGAGTGTGGGGGCGCTTAGTGGCTACACCTTC. Translating it yields CAWSVGALSGYTF.

The sample holds one count of this clone. The rearrangement links TRBV18 to TRBJ1-2, with 11 nucleotides matching TRBD1. This CDR3 has 14 amino acids. V was pared by 2 bases and J by 4 bases, with 0 bases of the junction left unmatched. Germline V CDR1 and CDR2: KGHSH, LQKENI. The CDR3 protein is CASSPGTGGYGYTF. The CDR3 nucleotides read TGTGCCAGCTCACCAGGGACAGGGGGCTATGGCTACACCTTC.

The chain combines TRBV3-1 (or the pseudogene TRBV3-2) with TRBJ1-6; no clear D gene. This CDR3 region has 12 residues. V lost 2 bases, J lost 6 bases, and 2 bases lay in between. The V gene's germline CDR1 is LGHDT and CDR2 YNNKEL (reference sequence). Here the CDR3 reads CASSQLNSPLHF. In DNA form, the CDR3 reads TGTGCCAGCAGCCAACTTAATTCACCCCTCCACTTT.

This chain connects TRBV2 to TRBJ2-3; 8 positions match TRBD1. The trim removed 5 bases at V and 4 bases at J, leaving 8 bases unmatched. Germline V lookup: CDR1 SNHLY, CDR2 FYNNEI. This CDR3 is 15 amino acids long. CDR3: CASSLRDRTPDTQYF. The CDR3 region has the DNA TGTGCCAGCAGTTTGCGGGACAGGACACCAGATACGCAGTATTTT. Drawing the rest from reference TRBV2 and TRBJ2-3, the complete variable domain is EPEVTQTPSHQVTQMGQEVILRCVPISNHLYFYWYRQILGQKVEFLVSFYNNEISEKSEIFDDQFSVERPDGSNFTLKIRSTKLEDSAMYFCASSLRDRTPDTQYFGPGTRLTVL.

The rearrangement links TRBV15 to TRBJ1-1, with no clear D. The germline V gene has CDR1 LNHNV and CDR2 YYDKDF (reference sequence). There are 14 residues in the CDR3. V lost 0 bases and J 7 bases, leaving 12 bases between the germline ends. The CDR3 region is CATSRDPLFGEAFF. The DNA of the CDR3 is TGTGCCACCAGCAGAGATCCCCTATTTGGTGAAGCTTTCTTT.

The chain couples TRBV4-1 to TRBJ1-2, with 9 bases lining up with TRBD1. CDR3 size: 15 residues. Germline CDR1 reads MGHRA; CDR2 reads YSYEKL. The V segment lost 2 bases and the J segment 6 bases; nucleotides outside the gene matches: 7. CDR3 bases: TGCGCCAGCAGCCAAAACGGGACAGGGTTTGATGGCTACACCTTC. It specifies CASSQNGTGFDGYTF.

The chain links TRBV19 to TRBJ1-6; D unresolved. V was trimmed by 6 bases and J by 10 bases, leaving 10 bases between them. Germline lookup yields CDR1 LNHDA and CDR2 SQIVND (reference sequence). The CDR3 totals 12 residues. In DNA form, the CDR3 reads TGTGCCAGTAGCCTGAAACTATCACCCCTCCACTTT. It specifies CASSLKLSPLHF.

The J gene is TRBJ2-3, the V gene TRBV15; possibly TRBD1 for D (6 bases). V gave up 1 base and J gave up 2 bases, with 13 bases separating them. The germline V gene has CDR1 LNHNV and CDR2 YYDKDF (reference sequence). This CDR3 has 16 residues. Written as DNA, the CDR3 is TGTGCCACCAGCAGAGGGACAGAAGATATCACAGATACGCAGTATTTT. It translates to CATSRGTEDITDTQYF.